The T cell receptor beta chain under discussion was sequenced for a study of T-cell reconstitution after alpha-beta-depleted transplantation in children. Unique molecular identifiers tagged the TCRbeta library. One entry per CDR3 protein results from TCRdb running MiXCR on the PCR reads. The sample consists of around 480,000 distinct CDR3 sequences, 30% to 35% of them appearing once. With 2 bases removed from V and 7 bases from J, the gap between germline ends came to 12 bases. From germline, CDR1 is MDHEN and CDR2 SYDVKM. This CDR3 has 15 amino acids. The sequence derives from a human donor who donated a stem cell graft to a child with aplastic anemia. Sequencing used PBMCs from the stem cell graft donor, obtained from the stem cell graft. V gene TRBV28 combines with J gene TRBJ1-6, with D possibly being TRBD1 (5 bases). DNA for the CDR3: TGTGCCAGCAGTTTAAGCTCTGGGGCCAATTCACCCCTCCACTTT. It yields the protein CASSLSSGANSPLHF.